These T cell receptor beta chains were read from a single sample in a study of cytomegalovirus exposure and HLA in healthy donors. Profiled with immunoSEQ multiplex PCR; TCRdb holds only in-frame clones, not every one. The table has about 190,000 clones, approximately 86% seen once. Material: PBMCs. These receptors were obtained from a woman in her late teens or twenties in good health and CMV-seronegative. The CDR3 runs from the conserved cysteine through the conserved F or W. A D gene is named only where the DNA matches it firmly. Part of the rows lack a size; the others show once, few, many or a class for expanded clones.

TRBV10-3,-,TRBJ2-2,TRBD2,TGTGCCATCACCGGGACTAGCAACACCGGGGAGCTGTTTTTT,CAITGTSNTGELFF
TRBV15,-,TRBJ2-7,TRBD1,TGTGCCACCAGCACCAGGGGACAGACCTTCTCCTACGAGCAGTACTTC,CATSTRGQTFSYEQYF
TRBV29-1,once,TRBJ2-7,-,TGCAGCGCCCGGGTGGCGTTCGAGCAGTACTTC,CSARVAFEQYF
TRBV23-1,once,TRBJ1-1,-,TGCGCCAGCAGTCAATCTGGACTGATAAACACTGAAGCTTTCTTT,CASSQSGLINTEAFF
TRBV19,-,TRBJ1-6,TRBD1,TGTGCCAGTAGTATGACAGGGGAGGTATCACCCCTCCACTTT,CASSMTGEVSPLHF
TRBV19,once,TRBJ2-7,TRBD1,TGTGCCACCCGAGATCCCGGACAGGGGGCGACTGAGCAGTACTTC,CATRDPGQGATEQYF
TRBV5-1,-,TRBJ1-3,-,TGCGCCAGCAGCCTGGGACTGCCGGACTCTGGAAACACCATATATTTT,CASSLGLPDSGNTIYF
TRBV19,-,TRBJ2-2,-,TGTGCCAGTAGTATCAGGGGCCCCGGGGAGCTGTTTTTT,CASSIRGPGELFF
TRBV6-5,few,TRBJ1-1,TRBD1,TGTGCCAGCAGACCAGGGGGCGGGGGCGGTGAAGCTTTCTTT,CASRPGGGGGEAFF
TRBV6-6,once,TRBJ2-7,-,TGTGCCAGCATTCCTTCCGGACTTTATAACAACGGGGAGCAGTACTTC,CASIPSGLYNNGEQYF
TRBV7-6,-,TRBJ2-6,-,TGTGCCAGCAGCTGGGAGGAAGGGGCCAACGTCCTGACTTTC,CASSWEEGANVLTF
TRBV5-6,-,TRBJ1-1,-,TGTGCCAGCAGCTTTTCTCCGGGGAGGAACACTGAAGCTTTCTTT,CASSFSPGRNTEAFF
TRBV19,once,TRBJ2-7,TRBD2,TGTGCCAGTAGCTCGAGCGGAGGACTAGCGGCCTGGGAGCAGTACTTC,CASSSSGGLAAWEQYF
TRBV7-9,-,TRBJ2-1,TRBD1,TGTGCCAGCAGCTTACTTACAGGGGGCAATGAGCAGTTCTTC,CASSLLTGGNEQFF
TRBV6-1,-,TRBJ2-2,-,TGTGCCAGCAGTTCGGGGGGCCCCCCCGGGGAGCTGTTTTTT,CASSSGGPPGELFF
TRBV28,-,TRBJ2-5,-,TGTGCCAGCAGGTCCGGGGGCCAAGAGACCCAGTACTTC,CASRSGGQETQYF
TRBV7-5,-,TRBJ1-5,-,TGTGCCAGAAGCTTCCTAGGCCAGAAGAGGGGCAATCAGCCCCAGCATTTT,CARSFLGQKRGNQPQHF
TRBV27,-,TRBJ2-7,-,TGTGCCAGCAGTTTATGGGGCTACGAGCCTCCCTTCGAGGGGCCCAGGGGCTACGAGCAGTACTTC,CASSLWGYEPPFEGPRGYEQYF
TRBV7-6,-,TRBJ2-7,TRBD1,TGTGCCAGCAGCCCAAGGACAGGATGGCTCTACGAGCAGTACTTC,CASSPRTGWLYEQYF
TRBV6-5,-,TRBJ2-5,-,TGTGCCAGCAGTTACGTCCTAGGTCAAGAGACCCAGTACTTC,CASSYVLGQETQYF
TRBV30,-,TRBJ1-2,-,TGTGCCTGTCAACAGCTTACTAACTATGGCTACACCTTC,CACQQLTNYGYTF
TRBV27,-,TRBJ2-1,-,TGTGCCAGCAGTATCCGGGACTACAATGAGCAGTTCTTC,CASSIRDYNEQFF
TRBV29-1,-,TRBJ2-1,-,TGCAGCGTTGAAGACCACAGGAATCCCTACAATGAGCAGTTCTTC,CSVEDHRNPYNEQFF
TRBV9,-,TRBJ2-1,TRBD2,TGTGCCAGCAGCTGGACTAGCGGGAGTGACAATGAGCAGTTCTTC,CASSWTSGSDNEQFF
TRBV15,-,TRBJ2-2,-,TGTGCCACCAGCAGAGAATCGACAGGGAACACCGGGGAGCTGTTTTTT,CATSRESTGNTGELFF